The 21 T cell receptor beta chains reported below all come from one sample, sequenced in a study of T cell repertoires in cytomegalovirus infection. Their target antigens are unknown. TCRdb independently ran MiXCR on the reads; one entry per CDR3 protein. The sample carries about 280,000 distinct CDR3 sequences, 20% to 25% recorded once. The specimen comprised cultured PBMCs, sampled from culture after CMV antigen stimulation. These receptors originate from a human donor in good health (CMV status not recorded). Some clones in this sample may be carry-over from other donors' samples.

This clonotype was seen more than once but under ten times. This chain joins TRBV7-2 and TRBJ1-1; 7 bases are shared with TRBD1. Germline-derived CDR1 and CDR2 are SGHTA and FQGNSA. CDR3 length: 14 amino acids. V dropped 2 bases and J dropped 6; count of bases not matched to a gene: 6. For the CDR3, the DNA is TGTGCCAGCAGCTTACACATACAGGGGTCTGAAGCTTTCTTT. This translates into CASSLHIQGSEAFF.

This clonotype was detected ten times or more. V and J are TRBV5-5 and TRBJ2-1; 11 bases are shared with TRBD2. Looked up from germline, CDR1 is SGHKS and CDR2 is YYEKEE (reference sequence). The V segment lost 6 bases and the J segment 2 bases; nucleotides outside the gene matches: 4. This CDR3 has 15 amino acids. CDR3 sequence: CASTPTSGAYNEQFF. The CDR3, as DNA: TGTGCCAGCACCCCGACTAGCGGGGCCTACAATGAGCAGTTCTTC.

This clonotype came up a few times. V gene TRBV12-3 or TRBV12-4 combines with J gene TRBJ1-2, with D tentatively TRBD1 (5 bases). Trimming cost V 5 bases and J 9 bases, with 16 bases left between them. This CDR3 spans 13 amino acids. The CDR3 region has the DNA TGTGCCAGCAGTCTACGGGATCAGGGCCGCTACACCTTC. Translated: CASSLRDQGRYTF.

This clonotype was recorded at least ten times. V gene TRBV12-3 or TRBV12-4 combines with J gene TRBJ2-7; TRBD1 aligns across 8 bases. The CDR3 spans 13 residues. Unmatched junction bases numbered 8, after V lost 5 bases and J lost 8 bases. In DNA, the CDR3 is TGTGCCAGCAGTCCTTTCGGACAGGGCAAGCAGTACTTC. Its protein is CASSPFGQGKQYF.

A few counts support this clonotype. The V call is TRBV4-2, the J call TRBJ1-4, with unresolved D. V lost 1 base, J lost 1 base, and 16 bases lay in between. The CDR3 is 18 amino acids. The germline gives CDR1 LGHNA, CDR2 YNFKEQ. CDR3 DNA: TGTGCCAGCAGCCAAGCATGGATAGGGAGTGAAACTAATGAAAAACTGTTTTTT. Amino acid sequence: CASSQAWIGSETNEKLFF.

This clonotype was observed at least ten times. The chain recombines TRBV2 with TRBJ2-3; D not certain. The CDR3 totals 13 residues. The ends were cut back, 3 bases at V and 8 bases at J, with 12 bases in the middle. Germline-derived CDR1 and CDR2 are SNHLY and FYNNEI. The CDR3 DNA is TGTGCCAGCAGTGATCAGACCCTCGGTACGCAGTATTTT. This codes for CASSDQTLGTQYF.

The V gene is TRBV29-1, the J gene TRBJ2-5, with D perhaps matching TRBD2 (5 bases). The CDR3 loop spans 11 amino acids. V was trimmed by 6 bases and J by 7 bases, leaving 12 bases between them. Germline CDR1 SQVTM, CDR2 ANQGSEA. The DNA for the CDR3 is TGCAGCGTGCTATTAAGCGGGACCCAGTACTTC. Residues: CSVLLSGTQYF.

This clonotype was recorded a few times. CDR3 coding DNA: TGTGCCAGCAGTTTTTCCCTCGATCAGCCCCAGCATTTT. It encodes CASSFSLDQPQHF. This rearrangement joins TRBV27 to TRBJ1-5, with unresolved D. This CDR3 spans 13 amino acids. In germline, CDR1 is MNHEY, CDR2 SMNVEV (reference sequence). V lost 3 bases to trimming and J lost 5 bases, with 8 bases between them.

This clonotype has only a few counts. CDR3 sequence reads: CASSFSRSTMNTEAFF. The CDR3 nucleotides are TGTGCCAGCAGTTTTTCCAGAAGTACTATGAACACTGAAGCTTTCTTT. The rearrangement links TRBV28 to TRBJ1-1; D is undetermined. Germline lookup yields CDR1 MDHEN and CDR2 SYDVKM. The CDR3 spans 16 residues. Trimming took 3 bases from V and 0 from J, leaving 14 bases between them.

The table lists this clonotype with a few counts. The rearrangement joins TRBV25-1 to TRBJ2-7; D is perhaps TRBD1 (7 bases). Deletions cut 5 bases from V and 3 bases from J, with 17 bases between. The germline gives CDR1 MGHDK, CDR2 SYGVNS. CDR3 length: 15 residues. CDR3 in DNA: TGTGCCAGCAGTCCCCAGACAGGGAGGATCTACGAGCAGTACTTC. Protein sequence: CASSPQTGRIYEQYF.

Concerning this clonotype: A much larger clone is a single base away; this may be a read error. The chain couples TRBV12-3 or TRBV12-4 to TRBJ1-2; 7 positions agree with TRBD1. V was pared by 4 bases and J by 3 bases, with 11 bases of the junction left unmatched. The CDR3 contains 16 residues. The CDR3 spells CASSSRSTGNYYGYTF. Here the CDR3 DNA reads TGTGCCAGCAGTTCCCGATCGACAGGGAACTACTATGGCTACACCTTC.

The chain recombines TRBV6-1 with TRBJ2-7; perhaps TRBD1 as D (7 bases). CDR1 and CDR2 (germline): MNHNS, SASEGT. The CDR3 sequence is 15 residues long. The V and J ends lost 0 bases and 3 bases respectively, with 12 bases between them. Here the CDR3 reads CASSEAGQGGYEQYV. In nucleotides, the CDR3 is TGTGCCAGCAGTGAAGCCGGTCAGGGGGGCTACGAGCAGTACGTC.

DNA for the CDR3: TGTGCCAGCAGCGTACCTTCTAGCGGACCAAGCACAGATACGCAGTATTTT. Its protein product is CASSVPSSGPSTDTQYF. The chain is built from TRBV9 and TRBJ2-3, with 7 bases fitting TRBD2. V was pared by 1 base and J by 0 bases, with 8 bases of the junction left unmatched. In germline, CDR1 is SGDLS, CDR2 YYNGEE. This CDR3 region has 17 residues.

A few counts support this clonotype. The chain recombines TRBV28 with TRBJ2-6; TRBD1 agrees at 7 bases. Germline V gene lookup returns CDR1 MDHEN and CDR2 SYDVKM. This CDR3 has 18 residues. Trimming at V came to 10 bases and at J to 0 bases, leaving 15 bases not matched to a gene. The CDR3 DNA follows: TGTGCCACCATGACCGGGACAGTCCTTAGCTCTGGGGCCAACGTCCTGACTTTC. Translated, it gives CATMTGTVLSSGANVLTF.

This chain uses TRBV11-3 with TRBJ2-5; a weak D match, TRBD1 (5 bases). The CDR3 length is 13 residues. Trimming left V 3 bases short and J 5 bases short, with 10 bases between. Per germline, CDR1 SGHNT and CDR2 YENEEA. The CDR3 DNA sequence: TGTGCCAGCAGCTTCGGCAGGGTTGAGACCCAGTACTTC. Translating gives CASSFGRVETQYF.

This chain joins TRBV4-3 and TRBJ1-3; D is unclear. With 0 bases removed from V and 8 bases from J, the gap between germline ends came to 14 bases. The CDR3 loop spans 15 amino acids. Germline-derived CDR1 and CDR2 are LGHNA and YSLEER. The CDR3 is CASSQEGTSADTIYF. CDR3 bases: TGCGCCAGCAGCCAAGAGGGAACTTCCGCGGACACCATATATTTT.

This clonotype was detected only a few times. This chain uses TRBV7-2 with TRBJ2-2; 13 positions match TRBD2. CDR1 and CDR2 (germline): SGHTA, FQGNSA. This CDR3 is 16 amino acids long. Unmatched junction bases numbered 8, after V lost 5 bases and J lost 8 bases. CDR3 protein: CASSRGLAGFSGELFF. DNA for the CDR3: TGTGCCAGCAGCCGGGGACTAGCGGGGTTCTCGGGGGAGCTGTTTTTT.

This clonotype has a count of ten or more. V is TRBV4-3 and J is TRBJ1-5; D not resolved. The V end lost 1 base, the J end lost 6 bases, and 7 bases lay between the germline ends. Germline values: CDR1 LGHNA, CDR2 YSLEER. The CDR3 is 13 amino acids. The CDR3 reads CASSQAILQPQHF. As DNA, the CDR3 is TGCGCCAGCAGCCAAGCGATCCTTCAGCCCCAGCATTTT.

V gene TRBV4-1 combines with J gene TRBJ2-4, with D possibly TRBD2 on 6 matching bases. Germline values: CDR1 MGHRA, CDR2 YSYEKL. Trimming left V 1 base short and J 0 bases short, with 16 bases between. CDR3 length: 18 residues. The CDR3 DNA reads TGCGCCAGCAGCCAAGGGAGGCTAGCGAGACAAGCCAAAAACATTCAGTACTTC. The encoded protein is CASSQGRLARQAKNIQYF.

The chain recombines TRBV6-1 with TRBJ1-6; no definite D call. The CDR3 length is 14 residues. Deletions cut 10 bases from V and 2 bases from J, with 12 bases between. Per germline, CDR1 MNHNS and CDR2 SASEGT. CDR3: CATSMEAYNSPLHF. The CDR3 nucleotides are TGTGCCACCTCAATGGAGGCCTATAATTCACCCCTCCACTTT.

This clonotype was detected many times. The CDR3 sequence is CASSLIVGLSLIIDEKLFF. The CDR3 DNA follows: TGTGCCAGCAGCTTAATAGTGGGCTTGTCTTTAATTATAGATGAAAAACTGTTTTTT. V is TRBV7-4 and J is TRBJ1-4; D gene ambiguous. The V and J ends lost 2 bases and 6 bases respectively, with 25 bases between them. This CDR3 comprises 19 residues. Germline assignment: CDR1 SGHVT and CDR2 SQSDAQ.